This T cell receptor (beta chain) appears in the sequencing data of a study of a mutant IDH1 vaccine in newly diagnosed glioma. Study details: Receipt of radiotherapy, temozolomide, or both preceded the study, and most received both.

Trimming at V came to 6 bases and at J to 4 bases, leaving 9 bases not matched to a gene. This CDR3 spans 15 amino acids. Germline CDR1 and CDR2: KGHSH and LQKENI. Time point: baseline, week 1 (first vaccination visit). The sample's treatment: pre-vaccination baseline after standard-of-care therapy. Newly diagnosed WHO grade 3 or 4 IDH1-mutant, ATRX-lost astrocytomas were identified in the donors. Regarding this clone: Its antigen is unknown.

Whole-study findings and limits: Pseudoprogression appeared independent of alterations in top peripheral clonotypes. There were vaccine-induced immune responses in just over 90% of the patients.

Sequencing was performed with immunoSEQ multiplex PCR; in TCRdb, only in-frame clones are kept and a portion is missing. The top ten hold about 5.2% of the sample, which has roughly 84,000 clones, about 80% seen once. The clonotype was recovered from a man aged 40-49 years with glioma. Some clones in this sample may be carry-over from other donors' samples. The chain combines TRBV18 with TRBJ1-5, with 7 bases matching TRBD1. The sample consisted of PBMCs, taken from a glioma patient treated with radiotherapy, temozolomide or both. The CDR3, as DNA: TGTGCCAGCTCGCAACAGGGGAGCGCGAATCAGCCCCAGCATTTT. Encoded protein: CASSQQGSANQPQHF.